This T cell receptor (beta chain) was profiled in a study of high-grade serous ovarian cancer treatment subgroups. Study overall: Each sample yielded on average roughly 7,000 unique TCR beta rearrangements from 11,000 to 15,000 reads. The study, taken as a whole, reports: The analyses considered CDR3 and ignored CDR1 and CDR2. Repertoire similarity ranged about 0.1 to 0.79 between tumors of one patient.

Tumor samples were obtained before definitive surgery or chemotherapy. Note on this clone: Its target is unknown.

TCRdb keeps only in-frame clones here, not all; method: immunoSEQ multiplex PCR. The table has about 39,000 clones, approximately 81% seen once. This CDR3 is 16 amino acids long. V lost 2 bases, J lost 1 base, and 12 bases lay in between. CDR1 and CDR2 from the germline V gene are LNHNV and YYDKDF (reference sequence). The chain uses TRBV15 and TRBJ1-5; D remains unclear. The receptor was derived from a human donor with high-grade serous ovarian cancer. The sequenced material came from tumor tissue. DNA for the CDR3: TGTGCCACCAGCAGACCTGGGGTACAGAGCAATCAGCCCCAGCATTTT. This codes for CATSRPGVQSNQPQHF.